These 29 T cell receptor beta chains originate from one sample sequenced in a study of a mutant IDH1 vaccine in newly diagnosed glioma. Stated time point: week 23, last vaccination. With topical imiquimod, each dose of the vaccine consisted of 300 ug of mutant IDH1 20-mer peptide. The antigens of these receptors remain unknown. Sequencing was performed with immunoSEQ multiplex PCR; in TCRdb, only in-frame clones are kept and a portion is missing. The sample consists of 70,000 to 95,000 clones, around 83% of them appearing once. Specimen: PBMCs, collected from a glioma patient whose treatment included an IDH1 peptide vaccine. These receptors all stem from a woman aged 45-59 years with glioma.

The CDR3 sequence: CASSLGQLSSYEQYF. CDR3 coding DNA: TGCGCCAGCAGTCTGGGACAGTTGAGCTCCTACGAGCAGTACTTC. The chain carries TRBV5-1 and TRBJ2-7, with TRBD1 identical over 7 bases. The trim removed 5 bases at V and 0 bases at J, leaving 8 bases unmatched. The CDR3 loop spans 15 amino acids. Germline loops: CDR1 SGHRS, CDR2 YFSETQ.

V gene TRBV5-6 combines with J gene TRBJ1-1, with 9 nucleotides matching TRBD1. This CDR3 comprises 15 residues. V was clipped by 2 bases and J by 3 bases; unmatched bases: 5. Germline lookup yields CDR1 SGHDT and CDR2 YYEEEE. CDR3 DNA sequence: TGTGCCAGCAGCTTATGGACAGGGGCGGACACTGAAGCTTTCTTT. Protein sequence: CASSLWTGADTEAFF.

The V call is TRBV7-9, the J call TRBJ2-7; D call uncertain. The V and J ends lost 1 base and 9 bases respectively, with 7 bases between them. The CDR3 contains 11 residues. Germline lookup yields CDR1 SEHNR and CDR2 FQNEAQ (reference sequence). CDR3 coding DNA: TGTGCCAGCAGCTTAGGGCCCCGGCAGTACTTC. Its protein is CASSLGPRQYF.

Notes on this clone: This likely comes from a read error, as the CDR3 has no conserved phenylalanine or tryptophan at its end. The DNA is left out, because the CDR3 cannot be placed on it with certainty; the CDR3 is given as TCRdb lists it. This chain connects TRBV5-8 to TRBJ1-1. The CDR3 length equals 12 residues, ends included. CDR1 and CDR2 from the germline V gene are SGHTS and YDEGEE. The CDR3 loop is CASSFGGPRATY.

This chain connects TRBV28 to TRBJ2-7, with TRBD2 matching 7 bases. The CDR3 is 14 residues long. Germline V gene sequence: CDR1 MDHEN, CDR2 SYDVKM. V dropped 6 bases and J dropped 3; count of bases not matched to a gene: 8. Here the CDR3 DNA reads TGTGCCAGCAGAACCCGGCCGGGAGGCTACGAGCAGTACTTC. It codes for CASRTRPGGYEQYF. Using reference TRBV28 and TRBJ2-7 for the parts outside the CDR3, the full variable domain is DVKVTQSSRYLVKRTGEKVFLECVQDMDHENMFWYRQDPGLGLRLIYFSYDVKMKEKGDIPEGYSVSREKKERFSLILESASTNQTSMYLCASRTRPGGYEQYFGPGTRLTVT.

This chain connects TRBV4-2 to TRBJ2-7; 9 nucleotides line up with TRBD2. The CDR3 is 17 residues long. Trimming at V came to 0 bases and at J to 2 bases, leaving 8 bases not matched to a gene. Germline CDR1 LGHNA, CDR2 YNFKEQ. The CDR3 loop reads CASSQEGRLAGPYEQYF. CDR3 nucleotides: TGTGCCAGCAGCCAAGAAGGGCGGCTAGCGGGGCCCTACGAGCAGTACTTC.

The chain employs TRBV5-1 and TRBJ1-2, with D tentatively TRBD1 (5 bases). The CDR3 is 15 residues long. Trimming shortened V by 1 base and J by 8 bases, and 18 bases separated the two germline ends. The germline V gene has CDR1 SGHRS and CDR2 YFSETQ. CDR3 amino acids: CASSLTGSLGEGYTF. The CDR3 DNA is TGCGCCAGCAGCTTGACCGGCAGCCTAGGGGAGGGCTACACCTTC.

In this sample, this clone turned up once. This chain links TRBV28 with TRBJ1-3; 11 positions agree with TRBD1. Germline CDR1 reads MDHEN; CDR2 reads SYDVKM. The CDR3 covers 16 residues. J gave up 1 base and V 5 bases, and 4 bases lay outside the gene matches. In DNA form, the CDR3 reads TGTGCCAGCAGTGCTGGGACAGGGGGATCTGGAAACACCATATATTTT. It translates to CASSAGTGGSGNTIYF.

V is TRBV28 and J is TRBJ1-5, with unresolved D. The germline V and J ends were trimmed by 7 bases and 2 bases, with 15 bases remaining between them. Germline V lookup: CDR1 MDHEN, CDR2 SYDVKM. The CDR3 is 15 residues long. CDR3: CASTLMQIRNQPQHF. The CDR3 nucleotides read TGTGCCAGCACCCTAATGCAAATTCGCAATCAGCCCCAGCATTTT.

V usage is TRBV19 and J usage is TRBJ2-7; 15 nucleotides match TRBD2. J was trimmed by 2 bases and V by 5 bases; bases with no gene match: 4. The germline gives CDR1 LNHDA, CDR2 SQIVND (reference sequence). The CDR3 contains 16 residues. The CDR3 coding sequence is TGTGCCAGTAGTTCTGGGACTAGCGGGGGGACCTACGAGCAGTACTTC. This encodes CASSSGTSGGTYEQYF.

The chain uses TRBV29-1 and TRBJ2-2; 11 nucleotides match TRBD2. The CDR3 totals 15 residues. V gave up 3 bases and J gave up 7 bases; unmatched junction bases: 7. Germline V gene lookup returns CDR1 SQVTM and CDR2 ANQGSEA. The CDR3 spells CSVDRGTSGGGELFF. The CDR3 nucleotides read TGCAGCGTTGATAGGGGGACTAGCGGAGGCGGGGAGCTGTTTTTT.

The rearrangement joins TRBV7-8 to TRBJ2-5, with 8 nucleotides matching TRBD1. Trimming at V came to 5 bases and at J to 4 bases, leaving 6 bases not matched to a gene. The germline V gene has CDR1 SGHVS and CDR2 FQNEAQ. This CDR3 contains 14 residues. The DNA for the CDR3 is TGTGCCAGCAGCCCCCGCAGGGGGCGAGAGACCCAGTACTTC. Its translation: CASSPRRGRETQYF.

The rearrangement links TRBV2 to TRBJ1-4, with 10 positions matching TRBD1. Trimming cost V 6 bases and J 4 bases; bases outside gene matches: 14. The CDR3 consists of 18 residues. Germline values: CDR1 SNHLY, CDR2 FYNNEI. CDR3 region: CASRPLSGTGEGNEKLFF. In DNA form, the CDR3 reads TGTGCCAGCAGGCCGCTGTCCGGGACAGGGGAGGGTAATGAAAAACTGTTTTTT.

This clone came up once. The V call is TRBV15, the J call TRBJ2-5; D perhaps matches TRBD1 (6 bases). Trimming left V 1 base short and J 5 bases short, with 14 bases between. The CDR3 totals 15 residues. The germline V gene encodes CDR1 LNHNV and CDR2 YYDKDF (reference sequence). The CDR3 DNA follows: TGTGCCACCAGCAGAGCCGGACAGACGTCGGAGACCCAGTACTTC. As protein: CATSRAGQTSETQYF.

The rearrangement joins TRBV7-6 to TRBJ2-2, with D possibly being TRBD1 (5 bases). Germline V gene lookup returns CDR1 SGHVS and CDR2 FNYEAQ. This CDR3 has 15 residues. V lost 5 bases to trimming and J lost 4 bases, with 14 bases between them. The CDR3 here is CASSVGTGVTGELFF. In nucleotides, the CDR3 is TGTGCCAGCAGCGTCGGAACAGGTGTCACCGGGGAGCTGTTTTTT.

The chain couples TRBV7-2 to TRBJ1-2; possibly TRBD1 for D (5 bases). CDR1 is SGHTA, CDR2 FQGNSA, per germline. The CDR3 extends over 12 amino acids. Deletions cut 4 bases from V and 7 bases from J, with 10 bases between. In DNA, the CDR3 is TGTGCCAGCAGCTCCCAGGGTGGTGGCTACACCTTC. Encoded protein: CASSSQGGGYTF. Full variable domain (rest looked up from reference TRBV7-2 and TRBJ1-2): GAGVSQSPSNKVTEKGKDVELRCDPISGHTALYWYRQSLGQGLEFLIYFQGNSAPDKSGLPSDRFSAERTGGSVSTLTIQRTQQEDSAVYLCASSSQGGGYTFGSGTRLTVV.

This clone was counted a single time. The CDR3 sequence: CASSQELGHYSTDTQYF. The CDR3 nucleotides are TGTGCCAGCAGCCAAGAATTGGGGCACTATAGCACAGATACGCAGTATTTT. The rearrangement links TRBV14 to TRBJ2-3; D perhaps matches TRBD1 (5 bases). Germline lookup yields CDR1 SGHDN and CDR2 FVKESK. The CDR3 contains 17 residues. V dropped 0 bases and J dropped 0 bases, with 13 bases sitting between them.

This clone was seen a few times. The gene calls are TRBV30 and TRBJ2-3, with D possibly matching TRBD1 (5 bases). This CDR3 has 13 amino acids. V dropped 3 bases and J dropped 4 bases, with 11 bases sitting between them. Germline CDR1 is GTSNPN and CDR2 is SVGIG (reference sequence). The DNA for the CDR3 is TGTGCCTGGAGCAAGGGGTGGGCAGATACGCAGTATTTT. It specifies CAWSKGWADTQYF.

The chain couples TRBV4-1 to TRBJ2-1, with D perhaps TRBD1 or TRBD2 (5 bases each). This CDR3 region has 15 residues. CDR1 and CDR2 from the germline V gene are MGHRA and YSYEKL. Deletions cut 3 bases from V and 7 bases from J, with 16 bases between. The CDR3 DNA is TGCGCCAGCAGCCAGCTCCGGGGCCCCTTTAATGAGCAGTTCTTC. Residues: CASSQLRGPFNEQFF.

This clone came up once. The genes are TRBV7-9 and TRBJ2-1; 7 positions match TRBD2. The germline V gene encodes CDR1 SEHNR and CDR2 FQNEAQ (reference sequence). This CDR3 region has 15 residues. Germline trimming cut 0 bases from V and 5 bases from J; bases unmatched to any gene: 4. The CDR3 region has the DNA TGTGCCAGCAGCTTAGCGGGGAGGGCCAACAATGAGCAGTTCTTC. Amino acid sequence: CASSLAGRANNEQFF.

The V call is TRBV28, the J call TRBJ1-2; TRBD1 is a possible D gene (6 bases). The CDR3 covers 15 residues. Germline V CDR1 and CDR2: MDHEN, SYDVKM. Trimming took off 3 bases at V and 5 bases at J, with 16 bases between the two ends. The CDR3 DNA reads TGTGCCAGCAGTTTCCCCGGTGGGGGGGCATATGGCTACACCTTC. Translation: CASSFPGGGAYGYTF.

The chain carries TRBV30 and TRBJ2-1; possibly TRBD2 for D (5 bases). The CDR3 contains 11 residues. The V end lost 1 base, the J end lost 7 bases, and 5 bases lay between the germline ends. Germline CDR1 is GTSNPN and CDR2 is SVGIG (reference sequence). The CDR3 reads CAWSGGNEQFF. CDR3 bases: TGTGCCTGGAGTGGAGGGAATGAGCAGTTCTTC.

This CDR3 is CASSPLGKETQYF. The CDR3 region has the DNA TGTGCCAGCTCACCATTGGGGAAAGAGACCCAGTACTTC. This chain joins TRBV18 and TRBJ2-5; D remains ambiguous. This CDR3 contains 13 residues. Per the germline V gene, CDR1 is KGHSH and CDR2 is LQKENI. Trimming left V 2 bases short and J 3 bases short, with 7 bases between.

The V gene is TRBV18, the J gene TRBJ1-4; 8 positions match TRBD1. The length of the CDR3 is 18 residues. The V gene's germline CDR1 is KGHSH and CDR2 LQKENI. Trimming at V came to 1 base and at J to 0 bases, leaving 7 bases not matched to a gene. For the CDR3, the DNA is TGTGCCAGCTCACCACGCCCCGGACAGGGCGCAACTAATGAAAAACTGTTTTTT. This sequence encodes CASSPRPGQGATNEKLFF. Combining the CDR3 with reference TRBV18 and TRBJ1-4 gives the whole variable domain NAGVMQNPRHLVRRRGQEARLRCSPMKGHSHVYWYRQLPEEGLKFMVYLQKENIIDESGMPKERFSAEFPKEGPSILRIQQVVRGDSAAYFCASSPRPGQGATNEKLFFGSGTQLSVL.

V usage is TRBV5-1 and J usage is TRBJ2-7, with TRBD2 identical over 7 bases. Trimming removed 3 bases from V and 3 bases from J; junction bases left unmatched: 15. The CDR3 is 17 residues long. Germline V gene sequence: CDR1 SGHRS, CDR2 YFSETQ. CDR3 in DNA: TGCGCCAGCAGCTACCCCATGGGAGGGGATCAAGTCTACGAGCAGTACTTC. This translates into CASSYPMGGDQVYEQYF.

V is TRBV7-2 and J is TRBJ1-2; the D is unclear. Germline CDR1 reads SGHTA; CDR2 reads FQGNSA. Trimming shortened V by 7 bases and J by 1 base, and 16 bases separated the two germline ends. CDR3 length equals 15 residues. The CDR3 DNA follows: TGTGCCAGCACCCCGTGGGGAGGTGTTAACTATGGCTACACCTTC. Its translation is CASTPWGGVNYGYTF.

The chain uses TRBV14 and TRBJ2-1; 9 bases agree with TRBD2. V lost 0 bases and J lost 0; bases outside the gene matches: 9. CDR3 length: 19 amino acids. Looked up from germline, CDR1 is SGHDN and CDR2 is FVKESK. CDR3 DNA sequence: TGTGCCAGCAGCCAAGATCCTAGCGGGATTTTTAGCTCCTACAATGAGCAGTTCTTC. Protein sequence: CASSQDPSGIFSSYNEQFF.

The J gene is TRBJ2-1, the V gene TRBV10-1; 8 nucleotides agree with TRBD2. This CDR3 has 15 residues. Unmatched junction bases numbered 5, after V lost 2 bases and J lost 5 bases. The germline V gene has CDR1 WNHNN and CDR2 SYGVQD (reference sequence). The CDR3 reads CASSERGTRNNEQFF. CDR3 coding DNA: TGCGCCAGCAGTGAGAGGGGGACTAGAAACAATGAGCAGTTCTTC.

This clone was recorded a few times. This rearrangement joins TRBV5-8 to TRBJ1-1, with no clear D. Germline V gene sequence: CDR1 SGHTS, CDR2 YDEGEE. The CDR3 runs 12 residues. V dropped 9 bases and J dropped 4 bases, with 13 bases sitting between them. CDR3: CATSRGRTEAFF. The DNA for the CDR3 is TGTGCCACATCCAGAGGGCGCACTGAAGCTTTCTTT.